This T cell receptor beta chain emerged from a study of blood T cell repertoires in COVID-19. The wider study: Samples taken during acute and convalescent COVID-19 were collected in the United States, Italy and Spain. T cells, B-cell-depleted T cells, or PBMCs provided the cDNA or gDNA that served as material.

In the study's own analysis: Amplification of reference gene primers provided the estimated nucleated cell counts. Generated by immunoSEQ multiplex PCR, the TCRdb table keeps only in-frame clones and is missing some. The V and J calls and clone size come from that table; D and trimming were worked out from the DNA. The profile shows about 240,000 clones, approximately 90% of them singletons. Germline CDR1 is SGHRS and CDR2 is YFSETQ. This CDR3 is built from 15 residues. The trim removed 4 bases at V and 7 bases at J, leaving 6 bases unmatched. The rearrangement uses TRBV5-1 and TRBJ1-4, with 11 bases aligning to TRBD1. This clonotype was sampled from a man aged 55-75 years who had recovered from COVID-19. Sequenced material: peripheral blood. The CDR3 coding sequence is TGCGCCAGCAGCGAAGGACAGGGGGCTGGTGAAAAACTGTTTTTT. Residues: CASSEGQGAGEKLFF.